This T cell receptor (beta chain) was identified in a study of blood T cell repertoires in COVID-19. At the level of the study: The samples span acute and convalescent COVID-19 from the United States, Italy and Spain. PBMCs, B-cell-depleted T cells, or T cells were the source of the cDNA or gDNA that made up the material.

As handled by the study authors: Reference gene primer amplification yielded estimated nucleated cell counts. Repertoires were generated with immunoSEQ multiplex PCR, while TCRdb's copy carries only in-frame clones and drops some. V, J and clone size reflect that table, while D and trimming were determined from the DNA. Of about 170,000 clones listed, about 87% are singletons. Sequenced: peripheral blood. This clonotype was sampled from a man in his sixties with acute or convalescent COVID-19.

The CDR3 is CASSPRGGHYQGNTIYF. The CDR3 DNA reads as TGTGCCAGCAGCCCTCGCGGGGGGCATTATCAAGGAAACACCATATATTTT. J is TRBJ1-3 and V is TRBV4-2; possibly TRBD1 for D (6 bases). Germline-derived CDR1 and CDR2 are LGHNA and YNFKEQ. V was shortened by 4 bases and J by 4 bases, with 20 bases between the two germline ends. The CDR3 runs to 17 residues.